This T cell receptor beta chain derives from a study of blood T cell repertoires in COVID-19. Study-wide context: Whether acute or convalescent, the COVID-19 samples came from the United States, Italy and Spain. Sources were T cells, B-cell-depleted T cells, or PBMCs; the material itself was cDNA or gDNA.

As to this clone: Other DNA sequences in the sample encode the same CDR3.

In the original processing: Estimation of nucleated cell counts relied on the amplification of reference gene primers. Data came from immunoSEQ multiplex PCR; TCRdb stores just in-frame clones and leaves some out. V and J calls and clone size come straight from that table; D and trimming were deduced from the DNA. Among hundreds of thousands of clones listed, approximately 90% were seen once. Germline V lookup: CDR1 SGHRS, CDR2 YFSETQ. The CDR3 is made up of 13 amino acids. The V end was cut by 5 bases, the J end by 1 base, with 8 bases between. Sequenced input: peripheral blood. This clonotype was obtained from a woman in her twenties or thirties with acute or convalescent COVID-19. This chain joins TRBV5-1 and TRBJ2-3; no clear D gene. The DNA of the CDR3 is TGCGCCAGCAGTCGCGGCGGCACAGATACGCAGTATTTT. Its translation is CASSRGGTDTQYF. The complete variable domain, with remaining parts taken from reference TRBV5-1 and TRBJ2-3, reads KAGVTQTPRYLIKTRGQQVTLSCSPISGHRSVSWYQQTPGQGLQFLFEYFSETQRNKGNFPGRFSGRQFSNSRSEMNVSTLELGDSALYLCASSRGGTDTQYFGPGTRLTVL.